Listed below are T cell receptor beta chains from one sample, sequenced in a study of chemoradiotherapy in HPV16-positive cancers. Sequenced by immunoSEQ multiplex PCR; TCRdb stores in-frame clones only, minus some. Of fewer than 25,000 clones in the sample, around 78% were seen once. The specimen was obtained from a patient who underwent chemoradiotherapy. The receptors were sampled from a human donor with HPV-associated anogenital cancer. The CDR3 runs from the conserved cysteine through the conserved F or W. The D gene is left open where the match is weak. Only some rows state a clone size, as once, few, many or a class for expanded clones.

v_gene,d_gene,len,abundance,j_gene,CDR3nt,CDR3aa
TRBV19,TRBD2,15,NA,TRBJ2-1,TGTGCCAGTAGCCTCCTTAGCGGGGGTTACAATGAGCAGTTCTTC,CASSLLSGGYNEQFF
TRBV30,NA,13,once,TRBJ2-5,TGTGCCTGGAGTCGACAGGTCGGTGAGACCCAGTACTTC,CAWSRQVGETQYF
TRBV18,TRBD2,16,NA,TRBJ2-1,TGTGCCAGCTCACCACAACTAGCGGGCGGATACAATGAGCAGTTCTTC,CASSPQLAGGYNEQFF
TRBV29-1,TRBD1,13,NA,TRBJ2-7,TGCAGCGTTGAAACGCAGGGGGCTTACGAGCAGTACTTC,CSVETQGAYEQYF
TRBV29-1,NA,12,few,TRBJ2-5,TGCAGCGTTGTGAGACTAGAAGAGACCCAGTACTTC,CSVVRLEETQYF
TRBV19,NA,13,NA,TRBJ2-7,TGTGCCAGTAGTATGGGGGCGACCTACGAGCAGTACTTC,CASSMGATYEQYF
TRBV7-9,NA,15,NA,TRBJ2-3,TGTGCCAGCAGCTTATCAGGGTCTAGCACAGATACGCAGTATTTT,CASSLSGSSTDTQYF
TRBV15,TRBD2,18,NA,TRBJ2-1,TGTGCCACCAGCAGCGCCCTGAGACTAGCGGGCTCCTACAATGAGCAGTTCTTC,CATSSALRLAGSYNEQFF
TRBV21-1,NA,17,once,TRBJ1-5,TGTGCCAGCAGCTCTCGAAAAGGACAGGGTTACGATCAGCCCCAGCATTTT,CASSSRKGQGYDQPQHF
TRBV19,TRBD1,18,NA,TRBJ1-5,TGTGCCAGTAGTATTGAACACAGGGGAGCCCCCAACAATCAGCCCCAGCATTTT,CASSIEHRGAPNNQPQHF
TRBV27,TRBD1,13,NA,TRBJ2-7,TGTGCCAGCAGTAGGGACAGGGGCAACGAGCAGTACTTC,CASSRDRGNEQYF
TRBV28,TRBD2,12,NA,TRBJ2-7,TGTGCCACGGGGGGTCTGGGCTACGAGCAGTACTTC,CATGGLGYEQYF
TRBV7-8,NA,16,NA,TRBJ1-2,TGTGCCAGCAGCTTACCCCCCGGGTGGGATGATAACGGCTACACCTTC,CASSLPPGWDDNGYTF
TRBV18,NA,15,NA,TRBJ1-5,TGTGCCAGCTCACCACACCACCTTAGCAATCAGCCCCAGCATTTT,CASSPHHLSNQPQHF
TRBV19,NA,15,NA,TRBJ1-1,TGTGCCAGTAGTATAGGAACCGGCCGAACCACTGAAGCTTTCTTT,CASSIGTGRTTEAFF
TRBV9,NA,16,NA,TRBJ2-3,TGTGCCAGCAGCGTAGATGGTTCTAGCCCCACAGATACGCAGTATTTT,CASSVDGSSPTDTQYF
TRBV19,TRBD2,15,NA,TRBJ2-5,TGTGCCAGTAGTACCCGGGGACTAGCACAAGAGACCCAGTACTTC,CASSTRGLAQETQYF
TRBV6-4,TRBD2,15,NA,TRBJ2-3,TGTGCCAGCAGTGAGCTTGGGACTAGCGGACCAGTCTTGTATTTT,CASSELGTSGPVLYF
TRBV27,NA,16,NA,TRBJ2-1,TGTGCCAGCAGAAATACGGGCCTCCGCTCCTACAATGAGCAGTTCTTC,CASRNTGLRSYNEQFF
TRBV6-5,NA,14,NA,TRBJ1-2,TGTGCCAGCAGTTACATCGGGGGCACCTATGGCTACACCTTC,CASSYIGGTYGYTF
TRBV19,NA,14,NA,TRBJ2-7,TGTGCCAGTACTTCCGGCAGGGGAGACCACGAGCAGTACTTC,CASTSGRGDHEQYF
TRBV18,TRBD1,14,NA,TRBJ2-7,TGTGCCAGCTCACGACCGGGACAGGGTTACGAGCAGTACTTC,CASSRPGQGYEQYF
TRBV2,NA,14,few,TRBJ2-5,TGTGCCAACAGGGTTCTTCCGCCTCAAGAGACCCAGTACTTC,CANRVLPPQETQYF
TRBV27,TRBD1,18,once,TRBJ2-6,TGTGCCAGCAGTTCGACAGGGGCCCTCGTATCTGGGGCCAACGTCCTGACTTTC,CASSSTGALVSGANVLTF
TRBV2,NA,14,NA,TRBJ2-5,TGTGCCAGCAGTGAAGTCGGGGGGCCGGAGACCCAGTACTTC,CASSEVGGPETQYF
TRBV4-3,NA,16,few,TRBJ2-2,TGCGCCAGCAGCCAAGAGACGGGGACTAACACCGGGGAGCTGTTTTTT,CASSQETGTNTGELFF
TRBV30,NA,12,few,TRBJ1-2,TGTGCCTGGAGTGTAGGGTCTAGTGGCTACACCTTC,CAWSVGSSGYTF
TRBV5-1,TRBD1,21,NA,TRBJ2-1,TGCGCCAGCACCTCTCACCCCCCCGGGACAGGGAAGAACACAGGAGGCGGTGAGCAGTTCTTC,CASTSHPPGTGKNTGGGEQFF
TRBV5-1,TRBD2,15,NA,TRBJ2-3,TGCGCCAGCAGAACCGCGGGAGGGGACACAGATACGCAGTATTTT,CASRTAGGDTDTQYF
TRBV5-4,NA,15,NA,TRBJ2-1,TGTGCCAGCAGCGTAGACAAGGCGTCCTACAATGAGCAGTTCTTC,CASSVDKASYNEQFF
TRBV30,TRBD1,15,NA,TRBJ1-1,TGTGCCTGGGGCCACCTCGACAGGGATAACACTGAAGCTTTCTTT,CAWGHLDRDNTEAFF
TRBV4-1,TRBD1,15,NA,TRBJ2-7,TGCGCCAGCAGCCAAGATCCGGGGACAGTAGGCGAGCAGTACTTC,CASSQDPGTVGEQYF
TRBV19,TRBD2,14,NA,TRBJ2-4,TGTGCCAGTAGTTTAGCGGGGGTCAAAAACATTCAGTACTTC,CASSLAGVKNIQYF
TRBV30,TRBD2,17,NA,TRBJ2-1,TGTGCCTGGAACCCTGAAAGGACTAGCGGGAACTACAATGAGCAGTTCTTC,CAWNPERTSGNYNEQFF
TRBV11-2,TRBD1,14,few,TRBJ1-3,TGTGCCAGCAGCTGGACAGGGTCTGGAAACACCATATATTTT,CASSWTGSGNTIYF
TRBV5-1,TRBD1,15,NA,TRBJ2-2,TGCGCCAGCAGCACCGGGACAGCGAACACCGGGGAGCTGTTTTTT,CASSTGTANTGELFF
TRBV23-1,TRBD2,13,NA,TRBJ2-1,TGCGCCAGCAAGGCGGGAGGGAACAATGAGCAGTTCTTC,CASKAGGNNEQFF
TRBV5-6,NA,16,NA,TRBJ2-7,TGTGCCAGCAGCGGCTACAGGGTTCGTCTGAGTGGCGAGCAGTACTTC,CASSGYRVRLSGEQYF
TRBV10-1,NA,12,few,TRBJ2-2,TGCGCCAGCAGTCGAGGAACCGGGGAGCTGTTTTTT,CASSRGTGELFF
TRBV5-1,NA,16,NA,TRBJ2-3,TGCGCCAGCAGCCCCGCTGGGGGGGGGCGGGCGGATACGCAGTATTTT,CASSPAGGGRADTQYF
TRBV5-4,NA,16,NA,TRBJ1-3,TGTGCCAGCAGTCGGGGGGGGAGTTCCTCTGGAAACACCATATATTTT,CASSRGGSSSGNTIYF
TRBV19,NA,15,NA,TRBJ2-2,TGTGCCAGTAGTATCCCAAACATAAACACCGGGGAGCTGTTTTTT,CASSIPNINTGELFF
TRBV4-2,NA,16,NA,TRBJ1-5,TGTGCCAGCAGCCAAGATCATACAGGGTACAATCAGCCCCAGCATTTT,CASSQDHTGYNQPQHF
TRBV15,NA,14,NA,TRBJ2-1,TGTGCCACCGGAATTAGCAGTCGGACGAATGAGCAGTTCTTC,CATGISSRTNEQFF
TRBV27,TRBD1,15,once,TRBJ2-5,TGTGCCAGCAGCCTACAGGGGATTGCCCAAGAGACCCAGTACTTC,CASSLQGIAQETQYF
TRBV7-9,NA,14,NA,TRBJ2-2,TGTGCCAGCAGCCGGCAGGTTGGCACCGGGGAGCTGTTTTTT,CASSRQVGTGELFF
TRBV5-1,TRBD1,16,NA,TRBJ2-1,TGCGCCAGCAGCTTGGGTGGGACAGGGGGAGGTAATGAGCAGTTCTTC,CASSLGGTGGGNEQFF
TRBV7-8,NA,14,NA,TRBJ2-5,TGTGCCAGCAGCTTAGGCTCGCTCAGGGAGACCCAGTACTTC,CASSLGSLRETQYF
TRBV27,TRBD1,14,few,TRBJ2-5,TGTGCCAGCAGTAGGGACAGGGGGTGGGAGACCCAGTACTTC,CASSRDRGWETQYF
TRBV5-1,TRBD1,14,few,TRBJ2-1,TGCGCCAGCGAGGGACAGGGGATATACAATGAGCAGTTCTTC,CASEGQGIYNEQFF
TRBV5-1,NA,12,NA,TRBJ2-1,TGCGCCAGCACGGGGGCTTACAATGAGCAGTTCTTC,CASTGAYNEQFF